Each of the 24 T cell receptor beta chains below was sequenced from the same sample in a study of monozygotic twins with inflammatory bowel disease. TCRdb re-called the 5' RACE reads and gives one entry per CDR3 protein, without DNA. The sample's table shows over 200,000 distinct CDR3 sequences. Sequencing was performed on blood. These TCRs come from a human donor with ulcerative colitis or Crohn's disease, or a healthy co-twin of an affected twin (not recorded which).

The chain joins TRBV12-3 or TRBV12-4 to TRBJ1-1. The CDR3 extends over 13 amino acids. This CDR3 is CASSSRKNTEAFF.

The chain recombines TRBV6-1 with TRBJ2-2; TCRdb's D call, TRBD1, is unchecked because there is no DNA. This CDR3 has 15 amino acids. Germline V gene data show CDR1 as MNHNS and CDR2 as SASEGT. The CDR3 sequence: CASSPGTGVPGELFF.

The J gene is TRBJ2-7, the V gene TRBV28; without DNA, the TCRdb call of TRBD1 cannot be checked. The CDR3 has 15 amino acids. Germline-derived CDR1 and CDR2 are MDHEN and SYDVKM. CDR3 sequence reads: CAHSPSGTGMYEQYF.

The V and J genes are TRBV7-3 and TRBJ2-3; TCRdb outputs TRBD1, but without DNA this stays unchecked. This CDR3 has 14 residues. Germline lookup yields CDR1 SGHTA and CDR2 FQGTGA. CDR3 residues: CASGAGGWADTQYF.

The chain links TRBV5-1 to TRBJ1-6; TCRdb reports TRBD1, a call that lacks DNA to check it against. Germline V gene data show CDR1 as SGHRS and CDR2 as YFSETQ. CDR3 size: 16 residues. The CDR3 loop is CASSLVPGVYGSPLHF.

The V call is TRBV20-1, the J call TRBJ2-7; the D call of TRBD2 rests on TCRdb alone, since no DNA is present to check it. This CDR3 region has 14 residues. Germline V CDR1 and CDR2: DFQATT, SNEGSKA (reference sequence). The CDR3 loop is CSAARRTRSDEQYF.

This sequence joins TRBV5-1 and TRBJ2-5; TCRdb reports TRBD2, a call that lacks DNA to check it against. Germline V gene data show CDR1 as SGHRS and CDR2 as YFSETQ. The CDR3 loop spans 14 amino acids. The CDR3 here is CASKLARAEETQYF.

The V gene is TRBV3-1, the J gene TRBJ1-5. The CDR3 covers 14 residues. In germline, CDR1 is LGHDT, CDR2 YNNKEL (reference sequence). The chain's CDR3 is CASSQDSVNQPQHF.

This chain links TRBV5-5 with TRBJ2-7; TCRdb selects TRBD1, and the lack of DNA leaves this call unchecked. The CDR3 runs to 16 residues. Per germline, CDR1 SGHKS and CDR2 YYEKEE (reference sequence). CDR3 region: CASSYDGTGVSYEQYF. Full variable domain (missing parts from reference TRBV5-5 and TRBJ2-7): DAGVTQSPTHLIKTRGQQVTLRCSPISGHKSVSWYQQVLGQGPQFIFQYYEKEERGRGNFPDRFSARQFPNYSSELNVNALLLGDSALYLCASSYDGTGVSYEQYFGPGTRLTVT.

V gene TRBV7-2 combines with J gene TRBJ2-3; TCRdb's D call of TRBD2 is untestable without DNA. The CDR3 extends over 17 amino acids. Germline V gene lookup returns CDR1 SGHTA and CDR2 FQGNSA. The CDR3 reads CASSSRPGLAGGYTQYF.

V is TRBV7-2 and J is TRBJ2-1. Germline-derived CDR1 and CDR2 are SGHTA and FQGNSA. The CDR3 loop spans 14 amino acids. The CDR3 spells CASSLESGYNEQFF.

The rearrangement joins TRBV27 to TRBJ2-5; TCRdb's assignment of TRBD2 cannot be checked, as there is no DNA. The germline V gene encodes CDR1 MNHEY and CDR2 SMNVEV (reference sequence). The CDR3 has 16 residues. The CDR3 protein is CASSKTGLAGEETQYF.

V gene TRBV5-1 combines with J gene TRBJ1-3; as DNA is missing, the TRBD1 call by TCRdb cannot be tested. The CDR3 loop spans 16 amino acids. The germline CDR1 and CDR2 sequences are SGHRS and YFSETQ. The CDR3 sequence: CASSLPGATSGNTIYF.

V gene TRBV7-9 combines with J gene TRBJ2-7; there is no DNA to check the TCRdb D call of TRBD1. Germline V gene sequence: CDR1 SEHNR, CDR2 FQNEAQ (reference sequence). This CDR3 region has 14 residues. This chain's CDR3 is CASSLGTVYYEQYF.

The CDR3 loop is CASSPGQGENYGYTF. This chain joins TRBV18 and TRBJ1-2; TCRdb proposes TRBD1, but this gene call is untestable without DNA. CDR3 length: 15 amino acids. Germline lookup yields CDR1 KGHSH and CDR2 LQKENI.

The chain uses TRBV5-1 and TRBJ2-3; TCRdb's D call, TRBD1, is unchecked because there is no DNA. There are 15 residues in the CDR3. CDR1 is SGHRS and CDR2 is YFSETQ in the germline V gene. The CDR3 sequence is CASSLGDSGTDTQYF.

The V gene is TRBV5-4, the J gene TRBJ1-1; checking the TCRdb D call of TRBD1 is not possible without DNA. The CDR3 has 15 residues. Germline V gene data show CDR1 as SGHNT and CDR2 as YYREEE (reference sequence). CDR3 in amino acids: CASSLEGAMNTEAFF.

The chain recombines TRBV6-6 with TRBJ1-4. The CDR3 totals 14 residues. Per germline, CDR1 MNHNY and CDR2 SVGAGI (reference sequence). CDR3 protein: CASSYWDHNEKLFF.

The V call is TRBV7-9, the J call TRBJ2-7; TCRdb lists TRBD2, though no DNA is available to test this call. CDR1 and CDR2 from the germline V gene are SEHNR and FQNEAQ (reference sequence). This CDR3 is built from 15 residues. The CDR3 loop reads CASSDRSVDLYEQYF.

This chain connects TRBV19 to TRBJ2-2; checking the TCRdb D call of TRBD1 is not possible without DNA. Germline V gives CDR1 LNHDA, CDR2 SQIVND (reference sequence). The CDR3 extends over 13 amino acids. The CDR3 loop reads CASWGGSGGELFF.

V gene TRBV20-1 combines with J gene TRBJ2-7; the TCRdb D gene call, TRBD1, has no DNA to confirm it. Germline V lookup: CDR1 DFQATT, CDR2 SNEGSKA (reference sequence). This CDR3 has 13 amino acids. CDR3 in amino acids: CSAPGQDTYEQYF.

The V call is TRBV4-1, the J call TRBJ2-3; TCRdb gives TRBD1 as the D gene, but with no DNA this cannot be confirmed. CDR1 is MGHRA and CDR2 is YSYEKL in the germline V gene. The CDR3 sequence is 16 residues long. The CDR3 loop is CASSPHGTDKSDTQYF.

The chain has TRBV7-9 and TRBJ1-5; TCRdb's D gene call, TRBD1, goes unchecked for lack of DNA. Germline lookup yields CDR1 SEHNR and CDR2 FQNEAQ (reference sequence). The CDR3 runs 15 residues. The CDR3 reads CASSIGDSSNQPQHF.

The rearrangement uses TRBV24-1 and TRBJ2-1. This CDR3 is built from 13 residues. The germline V gene has CDR1 KGHDR and CDR2 SFDVKD. The CDR3 here is CATSDSMAGEQFF.